The 26 T cell receptor beta chains below all came from one sample that was sequenced in a study of OX40 agonist ivuxolimab in advanced cancers. This table comes from immunoSEQ multiplex PCR, and its TCRdb copy is limited to in-frame clones, with some not included. The sample lists fewer than 90,000 clones; over 90% were seen once. Material: CD4+ or CD8+ T cells sorted from blood, obtained in a trial of the OX40 agonist ivuxolimab. The receptors shown here come from an adult with an advanced solid tumor such as melanoma, head and neck, liver or kidney cancer.

The V and J genes are TRBV4-1 and TRBJ2-6, with D possibly TRBD1 on 5 matching bases. This CDR3 comprises 17 residues. CDR1 is MGHRA, CDR2 YSYEKL, per germline. Trimming shortened V by 1 base and J by 1 base, and 11 bases separated the two germline ends. CDR3 DNA: TGCGCCAGCAGCCAAGTAGCTACAGGTTCTGGGGCCAACGTCCTGACTTTC. Translation gives CASSQVATGSGANVLTF.

The chain recombines TRBV27 with TRBJ1-1, with 7 nucleotides matching TRBD1. Trimming at V came to 5 bases and at J to 0 bases, leaving 3 bases not matched to a gene. Germline V gene sequence: CDR1 MNHEY, CDR2 SMNVEV (reference sequence). The CDR3 length is 14 residues. This CDR3 is CASSHRGMNTEAFF. CDR3 DNA sequence: TGTGCCAGCAGTCACAGGGGCATGAACACTGAAGCTTTCTTT.

The rearrangement joins TRBV4-1 to TRBJ1-4; 7 nucleotides match TRBD1. The J segment lost 4 bases and the V segment lost 0 bases, leaving 2 bases of the junction unmatched. The germline V gene encodes CDR1 MGHRA and CDR2 YSYEKL. The CDR3 length is 15 residues. CDR3 loop: CASSQERQGNEKLFF. The CDR3, as DNA: TGCGCCAGCAGCCAAGAGCGACAGGGTAATGAAAAACTGTTTTTT.

This clone was recorded only once. V usage is TRBV6-5 and J usage is TRBJ2-1; 7 positions match TRBD1. This CDR3 is 15 amino acids long. V lost 6 bases, J lost 8 bases, and 13 bases stayed unmatched. Per the germline V gene, CDR1 is MNHEY and CDR2 is SVGAGI. CDR3 nucleotides: TGTGCCAGCAGCCCGGGACAGACGTCTCTAGATGAGCAGTTCTTC. Amino acids: CASSPGQTSLDEQFF.

This clone showed up just a few times. J is TRBJ1-1 and V is TRBV19, with D possibly TRBD1 on 5 matching bases. Per germline, CDR1 LNHDA and CDR2 SQIVND (reference sequence). CDR3 length equals 13 residues. Trimming took 3 bases from V and 4 from J, leaving 9 bases between them. The CDR3 DNA sequence: TGTGCCAGTAGTATTGGGGGGAGCACTGAAGCTTTCTTT. This translates into CASSIGGSTEAFF.

V is TRBV29-1 and J is TRBJ1-1; possible D gene TRBD1, 6 bases. The CDR3 loop spans 14 amino acids. Germline CDR1 SQVTM, CDR2 ANQGSEA. Between the trimmed V and J ends, which lost 3 bases and 1 base, there was a span of 12 bases. CDR3 in amino acids: CSVEGTGTNTEAFF. The CDR3 DNA follows: TGCAGCGTTGAGGGTACAGGGACGAACACTGAAGCTTTCTTT.

This sequence joins TRBV27 and TRBJ2-1, with a weak D call TRBD2 (6 bases). CDR3 length equals 17 residues. Germline lookup yields CDR1 MNHEY and CDR2 SMNVEV (reference sequence). Trimming shortened V by 6 bases and J by 3 bases, and 21 bases separated the two germline ends. CDR3 bases: TGTGCCAGCAGCCCTTTCAGCGGGCCAGCTCGCTACAATGAGCAGTTCTTC. The encoded protein is CASSPFSGPARYNEQFF.

V gene TRBV5-4 combines with J gene TRBJ2-1; D is possibly TRBD2 (6 bases). Germline-derived CDR1 and CDR2 are SGHNT and YYREEE (reference sequence). The CDR3 totals 11 residues. V lost 4 bases, J lost 15 bases, and 14 bases lay in between. The CDR3 sequence: CASSRGGRRFF. CDR3 in DNA: TGTGCCAGCAGCCGTGGTGGGAGGCGGTTCTTC.

This sequence joins TRBV6-5 and TRBJ2-7, with 8 bases fitting TRBD1. There are 14 residues in the CDR3. The trim removed 4 bases at V and 6 bases at J, leaving 8 bases unmatched. Germline CDR1 is MNHEY and CDR2 is SVGAGI. The DNA of the CDR3 is TGTGCCAGCAGTTCCTCGGACAGGGTGGGCGAGCAGTACTTC. Translated, it gives CASSSSDRVGEQYF.

J is TRBJ2-1 and V is TRBV5-4, with TRBD2 matching 10 bases. V was clipped by 6 bases and J by 4 bases; unmatched bases: 7. Germline loops: CDR1 SGHNT, CDR2 YYREEE (reference sequence). The length of the CDR3 is 15 residues. The CDR3 protein is CASIVAGGTYNEQFF. CDR3 DNA: TGTGCCAGCATCGTAGCGGGGGGAACATACAATGAGCAGTTCTTC.

The genes are TRBV9 and TRBJ2-3; 9 bases are a match to TRBD2. The ends lost 0 bases at V and 3 bases at J; junction bases unmatched: 5. The CDR3 has 16 amino acids. Germline CDR1 reads SGDLS; CDR2 reads YYNGEE. For the CDR3, the DNA is TGTGCCAGCAGCGTAGGGCGGGGACTAGCAACAGATACGCAGTATTTT. It codes for CASSVGRGLATDTQYF.

V and J are TRBV4-1 and TRBJ2-5, with D perhaps TRBD2 (6 bases). Trimming cost V 0 bases and J 5 bases, with 13 bases left between them. This CDR3 is 15 amino acids long. CDR1 MGHRA and CDR2 YSYEKL come from the germline V gene. The CDR3 loop is CASSQDKGRGETQYF. The CDR3 DNA reads TGCGCCAGCAGCCAAGATAAAGGACGGGGGGAGACCCAGTACTTC.

V usage is TRBV19 and J usage is TRBJ2-7; maybe TRBD2 (5 bases). The CDR3 length is 13 residues. Germline V CDR1 and CDR2: LNHDA, SQIVND (reference sequence). V lost 3 bases and J 3 bases, leaving 9 bases between the germline ends. The CDR3 nucleotides read TGTGCCAGTAGTATGACCGGGGACTACGAGCAGTACTTC. This gives the protein CASSMTGDYEQYF.

J is TRBJ2-3 and V is TRBV10-1; D may be TRBD1 (6 bases). The V end was cut by 2 bases, the J end by 0 bases, with 9 bases between. Germline values: CDR1 WNHNN, CDR2 SYGVQD (reference sequence). The CDR3 covers 15 residues. The CDR3 DNA reads TGCGCCAGCAGTGAGAGTCAGGGGAGCACAGATACGCAGTATTTT. Residues: CASSESQGSTDTQYF.

The rearrangement uses TRBV27 and TRBJ2-7, with D hard to call. Between the trimmed V and J ends, which lost 1 base and 7 bases, there was a span of 11 bases. The germline V gene encodes CDR1 MNHEY and CDR2 SMNVEV (reference sequence). CDR3 length equals 13 residues. Here the CDR3 reads CASSLWGRHEQYF. The CDR3 DNA reads as TGTGCCAGCAGTTTATGGGGTAGGCATGAGCAGTACTTC.

This clone was picked up one time. CDR3 sequence: CASSFLPGPHPGEQYF. The CDR3, as DNA: TGTGCCAGCAGTTTCCTCCCGGGACCCCACCCGGGGGAGCAGTACTTC. The rearrangement uses TRBV27 and TRBJ2-7, with D perhaps given as TRBD1 or TRBD2 (5 bases each). The germline gives CDR1 MNHEY, CDR2 SMNVEV (reference sequence). With 3 bases removed from V and 7 bases from J, the gap between germline ends came to 22 bases. The CDR3 loop spans 16 amino acids.

The chain employs TRBV4-1 and TRBJ2-6; D remains ambiguous. This CDR3 spans 16 amino acids. V lost 1 base and J 1 base, leaving 8 bases between the germline ends. Germline V CDR1 and CDR2: MGHRA, YSYEKL. CDR3 region: CASSQVLGSGANVLTF. The DNA of the CDR3 is TGCGCCAGCAGCCAAGTTCTGGGGTCTGGGGCCAACGTCCTGACTTTC.

This chain joins TRBV9 and TRBJ2-2, with TRBD1 as a possible D gene (5 bases). The CDR3 has 16 residues. Trimming removed 0 bases at V and 0 bases at J, with 9 bases between. Germline lookup yields CDR1 SGDLS and CDR2 YYNGEE. The CDR3 is CASSVEQVTNTGELFF. DNA of the CDR3: TGTGCCAGCAGCGTAGAACAGGTTACGAACACCGGGGAGCTGTTTTTT. The whole variable domain, remainder taken from reference TRBV9 and TRBJ2-2, is DSGVTQTPKHLITATGQRVTLRCSPRSGDLSVYWYQQSLDQGLQFLIQYYNGEERAKGNILERFSAQQFPDLHSELNLSSLELGDSALYFCASSVEQVTNTGELFFGEGSRLTVL.

V usage is TRBV4-3 and J usage is TRBJ1-1, with a weak D call TRBD1 (6 bases). Trimming stripped 2 bases from V and 4 bases from J, with 11 bases between. Germline V gene sequence: CDR1 LGHNA, CDR2 YSLEER. The CDR3 consists of 14 residues. CDR3: CASSQLTGTTEAFF. The CDR3 DNA is TGCGCCAGCAGCCAACTCACAGGGACCACTGAAGCTTTCTTT.

This chain links TRBV5-1 with TRBJ1-1; TRBD1 matches 12 bases. V shed 3 bases, J shed 8 bases, and the junction held 17 bases outside the gene matches. This CDR3 comprises 18 residues. Germline V gene lookup returns CDR1 SGHRS and CDR2 YFSETQ. The CDR3 nucleotides are TGCGCCAGCAGCTCTCTACCGGGACAGGGGGCGGTCCCCTCCGAAGCTTTCTTT. As protein: CASSSLPGQGAVPSEAFF.

This chain connects TRBV4-1 to TRBJ2-1; TRBD1 agrees at 9 bases. Germline CDR1 is MGHRA and CDR2 is YSYEKL. The V gene end was trimmed by 3 bases and the J gene end by 8 bases; junction bases not matched to a gene: 5. The length of the CDR3 is 14 residues. The CDR3: CASSQEDRGDEQFF. CDR3 coding DNA: TGCGCCAGCAGCCAGGAGGACAGGGGCGATGAGCAGTTCTTC.

V gene TRBV14 combines with J gene TRBJ2-7, with D possibly matching TRBD1 (6 bases). Per germline, CDR1 SGHDN and CDR2 FVKESK. There are 16 residues in the CDR3. V lost 4 bases, J lost 5 bases, and 21 bases lay in between. CDR3 protein: CASSPRAHRALHEQYF. In DNA, the CDR3 is TGTGCCAGCAGCCCCCGGGCGCACAGGGCCCTTCACGAGCAGTACTTC.

The chain uses TRBV7-6 and TRBJ2-7, with D unclear. Germline V gives CDR1 SGHVS, CDR2 FNYEAQ. V lost 1 base, J lost 6 bases, and 10 bases lay in between. CDR3 size: 13 residues. CDR3 region: CASSLEYGSEQYF. The CDR3 nucleotides are TGTGCCAGCAGCTTAGAATACGGAAGCGAGCAGTACTTC.

J is TRBJ2-5 and V is TRBV4-1, with TRBD2 matching 7 bases. Germline CDR1 MGHRA, CDR2 YSYEKL. The CDR3 sequence is 13 residues long. With V trimmed by 4 bases and J by 5 bases, 4 bases remained unmatched. In DNA, the CDR3 is TGCGCCAGCAGCCCGGGACTAAAGGAGACCCAGTACTTC. It specifies CASSPGLKETQYF.

The chain is built from TRBV10-1 and TRBJ1-2, with D possibly being TRBD1 (6 bases). The CDR3 has 14 residues. Germline CDR1 and CDR2: WNHNN and SYGVQD (reference sequence). Trimming removed 1 base from V and 8 bases from J, with 14 bases in between. The CDR3 spells CASSEFAGQGGYTF. In DNA, the CDR3 is TGCGCCAGCAGTGAGTTTGCCGGGCAGGGGGGCTACACCTTC.

J is TRBJ1-2 and V is TRBV30; D unclear. The CDR3 covers 12 residues. Trimming took off 1 base at V and 0 bases at J, with 3 bases between the two ends. Looked up from germline, CDR1 is GTSNPN and CDR2 is SVGIG (reference sequence). The CDR3 DNA follows: TGTGCCTGGAGTGAAACTAACTATGGCTACACCTTC. This encodes CAWSETNYGYTF.